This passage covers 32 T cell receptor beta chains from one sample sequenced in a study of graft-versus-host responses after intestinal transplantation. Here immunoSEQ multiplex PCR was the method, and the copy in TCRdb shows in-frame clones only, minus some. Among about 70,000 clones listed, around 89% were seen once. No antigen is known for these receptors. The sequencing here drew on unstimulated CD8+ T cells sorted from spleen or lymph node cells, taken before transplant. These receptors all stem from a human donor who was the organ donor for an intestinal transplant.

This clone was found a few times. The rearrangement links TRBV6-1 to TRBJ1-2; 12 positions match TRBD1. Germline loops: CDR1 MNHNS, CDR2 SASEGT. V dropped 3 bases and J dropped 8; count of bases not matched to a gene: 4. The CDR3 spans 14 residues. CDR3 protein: CASSEGQGAEGYTF. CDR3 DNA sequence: TGTGCCAGCAGTGAGGGACAGGGGGCTGAGGGCTACACCTTC.

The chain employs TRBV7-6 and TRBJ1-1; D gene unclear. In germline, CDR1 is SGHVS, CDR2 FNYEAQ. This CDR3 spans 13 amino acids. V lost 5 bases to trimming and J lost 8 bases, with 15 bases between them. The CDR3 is CASSTGGLTEAFF. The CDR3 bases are TGTGCCAGCAGCACCGGCGGGTTGACCGAAGCTTTCTTT.

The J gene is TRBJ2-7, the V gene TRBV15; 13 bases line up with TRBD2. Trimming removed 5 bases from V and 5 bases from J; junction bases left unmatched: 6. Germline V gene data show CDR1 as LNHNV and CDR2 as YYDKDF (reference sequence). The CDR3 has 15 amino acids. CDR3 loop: CATSDDGTSGDEQYV. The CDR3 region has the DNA TGTGCCACCAGCGACGATGGGACTAGCGGGGACGAGCAGTACGTC.

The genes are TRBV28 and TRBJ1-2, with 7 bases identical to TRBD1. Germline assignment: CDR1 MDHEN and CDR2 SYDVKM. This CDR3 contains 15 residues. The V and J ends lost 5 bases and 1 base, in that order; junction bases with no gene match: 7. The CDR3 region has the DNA TGTGCCAGCAGTCTTGACAGGGCCTATAACTATGGCTACACCTTC. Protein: CASSLDRAYNYGYTF.

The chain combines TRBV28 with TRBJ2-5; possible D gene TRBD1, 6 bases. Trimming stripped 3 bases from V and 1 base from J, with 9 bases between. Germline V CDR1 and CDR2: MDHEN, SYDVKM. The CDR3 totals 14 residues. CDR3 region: CASSLTDSQETQYF. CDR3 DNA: TGTGCCAGCAGTTTGACGGACAGCCAAGAGACCCAGTACTTC.

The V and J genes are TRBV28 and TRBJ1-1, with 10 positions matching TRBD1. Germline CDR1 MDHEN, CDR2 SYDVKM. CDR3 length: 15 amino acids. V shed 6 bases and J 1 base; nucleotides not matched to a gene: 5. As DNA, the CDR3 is TGTGCCAGCAGAATCCGGGACAGGGGGAACACTGAAGCTTTCTTT. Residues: CASRIRDRGNTEAFF. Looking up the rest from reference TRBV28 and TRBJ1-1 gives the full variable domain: DVKVTQSSRYLVKRTGEKVFLECVQDMDHENMFWYRQDPGLGLRLIYFSYDVKMKEKGDIPEGYSVSREKKERFSLILESASTNQTSMYLCASRIRDRGNTEAFFGQGTRLTVV.

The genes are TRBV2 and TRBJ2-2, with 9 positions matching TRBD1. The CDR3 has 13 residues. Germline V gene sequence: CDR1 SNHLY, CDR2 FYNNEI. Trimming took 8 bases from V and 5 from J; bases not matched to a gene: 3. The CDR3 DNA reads TGTGCCAGCGACAGGGGGTGGACCGGGGAGCTGTTTTTT. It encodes CASDRGWTGELFF.

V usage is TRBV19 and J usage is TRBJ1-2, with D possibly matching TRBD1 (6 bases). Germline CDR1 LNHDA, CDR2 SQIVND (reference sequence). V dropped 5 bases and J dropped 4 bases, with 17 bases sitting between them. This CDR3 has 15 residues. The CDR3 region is CASSLVQGGGYGYTF. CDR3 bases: TGTGCCAGTAGTCTCGTACAGGGAGGGGGCTATGGCTACACCTTC.

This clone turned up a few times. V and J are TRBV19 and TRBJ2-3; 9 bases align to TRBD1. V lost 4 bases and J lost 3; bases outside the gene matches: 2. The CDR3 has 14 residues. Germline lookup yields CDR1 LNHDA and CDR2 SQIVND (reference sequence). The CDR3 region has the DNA TGTGCCAGTAGTACTGGACAGGGGACAGATACGCAGTATTTT. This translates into CASSTGQGTDTQYF.

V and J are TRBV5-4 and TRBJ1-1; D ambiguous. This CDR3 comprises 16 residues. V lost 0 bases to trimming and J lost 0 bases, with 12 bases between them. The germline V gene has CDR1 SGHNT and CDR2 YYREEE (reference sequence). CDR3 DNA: TGTGCCAGCAGCTTGGACAGCCCGGCGATGAACACTGAAGCTTTCTTT. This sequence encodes CASSLDSPAMNTEAFF.

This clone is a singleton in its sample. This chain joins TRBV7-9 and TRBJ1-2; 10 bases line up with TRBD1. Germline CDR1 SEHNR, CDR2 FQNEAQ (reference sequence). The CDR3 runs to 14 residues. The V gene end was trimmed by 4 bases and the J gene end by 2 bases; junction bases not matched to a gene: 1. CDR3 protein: CASSWGQGNYGYTF. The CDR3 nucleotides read TGTGCCAGCAGCTGGGGACAGGGGAACTATGGCTACACCTTC.

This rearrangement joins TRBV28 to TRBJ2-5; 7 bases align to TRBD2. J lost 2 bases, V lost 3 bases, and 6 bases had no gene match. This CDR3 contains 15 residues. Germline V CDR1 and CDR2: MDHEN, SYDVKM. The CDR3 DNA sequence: TGTGCCAGCAGTTTGTGGGGGGGGGTGCAAGAGACCCAGTACTTC. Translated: CASSLWGGVQETQYF.

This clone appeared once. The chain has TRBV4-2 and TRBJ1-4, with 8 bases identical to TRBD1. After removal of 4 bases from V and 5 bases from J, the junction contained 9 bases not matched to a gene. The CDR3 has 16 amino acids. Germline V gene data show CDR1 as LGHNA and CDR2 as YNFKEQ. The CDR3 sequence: CASSLDADRENEKLFF. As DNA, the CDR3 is TGTGCCAGCAGCCTAGACGCGGACAGGGAGAATGAAAAACTGTTTTTT.

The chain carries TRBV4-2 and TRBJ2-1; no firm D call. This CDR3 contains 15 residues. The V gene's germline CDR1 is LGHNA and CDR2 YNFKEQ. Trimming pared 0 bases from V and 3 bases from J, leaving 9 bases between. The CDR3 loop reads CASSQDLLDYNEQFF. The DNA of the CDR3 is TGTGCCAGCAGCCAAGACCTACTCGACTACAATGAGCAGTTCTTC.

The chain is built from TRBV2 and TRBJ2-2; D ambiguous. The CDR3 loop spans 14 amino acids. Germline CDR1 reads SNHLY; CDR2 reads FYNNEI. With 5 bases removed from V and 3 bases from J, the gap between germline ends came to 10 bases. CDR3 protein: CASSWATYTGELFF. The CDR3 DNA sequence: TGTGCCAGCAGTTGGGCCACCTACACCGGGGAGCTGTTTTTT.

CDR3 DNA sequence: TGTGCCATCAGTGCACCCGAGCTAGGCACAGATACGCAGTATTTT. Amino acids: CAISAPELGTDTQYF. This chain connects TRBV10-3 to TRBJ2-3; D is uncertain. The V and J ends lost 4 bases and 1 base respectively, with 12 bases between them. Germline V gene lookup returns CDR1 ENHRY and CDR2 SYGVKD. The CDR3 totals 15 residues.

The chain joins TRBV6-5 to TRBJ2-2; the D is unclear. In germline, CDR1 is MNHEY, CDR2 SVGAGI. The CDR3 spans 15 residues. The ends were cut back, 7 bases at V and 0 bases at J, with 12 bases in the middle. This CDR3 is CASNPESANTGELFF. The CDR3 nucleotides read TGTGCCAGCAATCCAGAATCAGCGAACACCGGGGAGCTGTTTTTT.

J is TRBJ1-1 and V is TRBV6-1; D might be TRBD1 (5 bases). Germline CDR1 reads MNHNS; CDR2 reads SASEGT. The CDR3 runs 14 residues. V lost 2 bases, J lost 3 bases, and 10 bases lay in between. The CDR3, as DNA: TGTGCCAGCAGTGAATCCGGGGGTTACACTGAAGCTTTCTTT. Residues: CASSESGGYTEAFF.

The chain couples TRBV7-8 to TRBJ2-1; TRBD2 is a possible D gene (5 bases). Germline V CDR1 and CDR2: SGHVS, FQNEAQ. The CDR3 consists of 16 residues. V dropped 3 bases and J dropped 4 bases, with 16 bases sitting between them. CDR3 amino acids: CASSLGGPEMYNEQFF. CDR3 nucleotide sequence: TGTGCCAGCAGCTTGGGCGGGCCCGAGATGTACAATGAGCAGTTCTTC.

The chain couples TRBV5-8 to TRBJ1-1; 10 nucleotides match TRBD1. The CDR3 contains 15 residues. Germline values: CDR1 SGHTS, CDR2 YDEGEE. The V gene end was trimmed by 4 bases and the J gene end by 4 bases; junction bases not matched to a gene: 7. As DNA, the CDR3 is TGTGCCAGCAGCCCCGCCCGGACAGGGGGCACTGAAGCTTTCTTT. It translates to CASSPARTGGTEAFF.

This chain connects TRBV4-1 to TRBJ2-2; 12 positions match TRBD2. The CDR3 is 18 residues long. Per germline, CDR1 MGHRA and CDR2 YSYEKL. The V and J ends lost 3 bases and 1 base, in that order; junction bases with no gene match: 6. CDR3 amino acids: CASSHELAGGLNTGELFF. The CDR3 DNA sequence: TGCGCCAGCAGCCATGAACTAGCGGGGGGCTTGAACACCGGGGAGCTGTTTTTT.

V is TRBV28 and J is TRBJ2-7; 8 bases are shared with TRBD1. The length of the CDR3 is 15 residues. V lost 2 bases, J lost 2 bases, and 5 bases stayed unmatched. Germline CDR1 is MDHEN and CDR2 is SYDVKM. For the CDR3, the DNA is TGTGCCAGCAGTTTAGGGCAGGGGGCCCCCTACGAGCAGTACGTC. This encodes CASSLGQGAPYEQYV.

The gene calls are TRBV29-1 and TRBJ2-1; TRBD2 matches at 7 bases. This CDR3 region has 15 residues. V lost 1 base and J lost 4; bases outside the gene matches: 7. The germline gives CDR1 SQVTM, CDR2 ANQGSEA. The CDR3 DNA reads TGCAGCGTTGAAGTCTCGGGAGGTTTGTACAATGAGCAGTTCTTC. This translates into CSVEVSGGLYNEQFF.

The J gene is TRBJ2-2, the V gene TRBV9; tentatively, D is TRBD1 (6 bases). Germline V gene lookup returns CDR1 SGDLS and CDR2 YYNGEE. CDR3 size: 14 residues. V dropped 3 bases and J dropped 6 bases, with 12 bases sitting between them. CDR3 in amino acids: CASSASRGAGELFF. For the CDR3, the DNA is TGTGCCAGCAGCGCCTCCAGGGGAGCCGGGGAGCTGTTTTTT.

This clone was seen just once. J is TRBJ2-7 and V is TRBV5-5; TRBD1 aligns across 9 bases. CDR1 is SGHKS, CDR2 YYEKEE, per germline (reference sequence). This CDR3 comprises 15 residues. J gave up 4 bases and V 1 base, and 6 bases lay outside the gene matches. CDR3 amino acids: CASSLLTGGLYEQYV. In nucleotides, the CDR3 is TGTGCCAGCAGCTTGTTAACAGGGGGCTTGTACGAGCAGTACGTC.

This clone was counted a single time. This chain's CDR3 is CAAALEGTTAGTQYF. CDR3 nucleotide sequence: TGTGCCGCAGCCCTCGAAGGGACTACCGCGGGGACCCAGTACTTC. V gene TRBV5-5 combines with J gene TRBJ2-5; 7 bases agree with TRBD2. This CDR3 contains 15 residues. CDR1 is SGHKS, CDR2 YYEKEE, per germline (reference sequence). After removal of 10 bases from V and 7 bases from J, the junction contained 19 bases not matched to a gene. The whole variable domain, filled in from reference TRBV5-5 and TRBJ2-5, reads DAGVTQSPTHLIKTRGQQVTLRCSPISGHKSVSWYQQVLGQGPQFIFQYYEKEERGRGNFPDRFSARQFPNYSSELNVNALLLGDSALYLCAAALEGTTAGTQYFGPGTRLLVL.

This CDR3 is CASRITGSYNEQFF. CDR3 bases: TGTGCCAGCAGGATCACGGGCTCCTACAATGAGCAGTTCTTC. The rearrangement uses TRBV7-9 and TRBJ2-1; D gene uncertain. The CDR3 runs to 14 residues. Trimming removed 6 bases at V and 0 bases at J, with 9 bases between. The germline V gene has CDR1 SEHNR and CDR2 FQNEAQ (reference sequence).

Written as DNA, the CDR3 is TGTGCCAGCAGCGGAGAGGACAGGGGGCGCGATCAGCCCCAGCATTTT. This gives the protein CASSGEDRGRDQPQHF. The chain couples TRBV4-2 to TRBJ1-5; 11 bases agree with TRBD1. V was pared by 5 bases and J by 5 bases, with 8 bases of the junction left unmatched. The CDR3 runs 16 residues. Germline loops: CDR1 LGHNA, CDR2 YNFKEQ.

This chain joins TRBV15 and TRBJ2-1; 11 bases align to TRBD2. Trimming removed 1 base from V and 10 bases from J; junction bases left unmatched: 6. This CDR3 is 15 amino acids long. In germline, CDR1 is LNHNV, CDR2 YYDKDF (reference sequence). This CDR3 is CATSRVSGGEGEQFF. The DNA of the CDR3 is TGTGCCACCAGCAGAGTTAGCGGGGGGGAGGGGGAGCAGTTCTTC.

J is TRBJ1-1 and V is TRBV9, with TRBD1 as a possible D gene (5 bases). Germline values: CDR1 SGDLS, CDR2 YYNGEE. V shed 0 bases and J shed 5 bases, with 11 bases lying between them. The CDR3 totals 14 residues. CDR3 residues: CASSVGGAGTEAFF. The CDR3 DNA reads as TGTGCCAGCAGCGTAGGGGGCGCAGGGACTGAAGCTTTCTTT.

This chain's CDR3 is CATVSGGILGEQYV. The CDR3 DNA reads TGTGCCACCGTTTCGGGGGGAATCCTCGGCGAGCAGTACGTC. This chain uses TRBV15 with TRBJ2-7, with TRBD2 matching over 7 bases. The V and J ends lost 8 bases and 6 bases, in that order; junction bases with no gene match: 13. CDR3 size: 14 residues. The V gene's germline CDR1 is LNHNV and CDR2 YYDKDF (reference sequence).

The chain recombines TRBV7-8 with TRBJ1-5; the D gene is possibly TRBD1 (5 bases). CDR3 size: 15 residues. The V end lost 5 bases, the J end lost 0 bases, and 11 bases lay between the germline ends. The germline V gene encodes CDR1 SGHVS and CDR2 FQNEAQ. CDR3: CASSVDSYSNQPQHF. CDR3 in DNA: TGTGCCAGCAGCGTAGACAGCTATAGCAATCAGCCCCAGCATTTT.